This TCR beta chain was captured in a study of shared clonotypes between healthy human individuals. Study-wide points: Sequencing depth was a factor that was expected to affect clonotype sharing among donors. Clonotype sharing across several donors was observed for around 5.1% of naive CD4 clonotypes. Non-shared clonotypes had lower generation probabilities than clonotypes shared by all four sorted-subset donors.

V shed 4 bases, J shed 2 bases, and the junction held 9 bases outside the gene matches. CDR1 is SQVTM and CDR2 is ANQGSEA in the germline V gene. The CDR3 runs to 15 residues. Tens of thousands of T cell genomes, or approximately 200 ng DNA, went into the sorted-subset replicate PCRs. The method was immunoSEQ multiplex PCR; TCRdb's version includes in-frame clones alone and lacks a portion of them. The profile shows fewer than 850,000 clones, 96% of them singletons. Of note for this clone: As yet, its antigen is unknown.

Terminally differentiated effector memory CD45RA+ cells were excluded from the naive CD8 cells, which were CD45RO-negative and positively selected for CCR7. V and J are TRBV29-1 and TRBJ2-3; 7 bases are a match to TRBD1. The material sequenced was naive CD8+ T cells sorted from blood. The receptor was isolated from a man aged 25 to 40 in good health. CDR3 loop: CSVGTGQKVTDTQYF. CDR3 nucleotides: TGCAGCGTTGGGACAGGACAGAAAGTCACAGATACGCAGTATTTT.